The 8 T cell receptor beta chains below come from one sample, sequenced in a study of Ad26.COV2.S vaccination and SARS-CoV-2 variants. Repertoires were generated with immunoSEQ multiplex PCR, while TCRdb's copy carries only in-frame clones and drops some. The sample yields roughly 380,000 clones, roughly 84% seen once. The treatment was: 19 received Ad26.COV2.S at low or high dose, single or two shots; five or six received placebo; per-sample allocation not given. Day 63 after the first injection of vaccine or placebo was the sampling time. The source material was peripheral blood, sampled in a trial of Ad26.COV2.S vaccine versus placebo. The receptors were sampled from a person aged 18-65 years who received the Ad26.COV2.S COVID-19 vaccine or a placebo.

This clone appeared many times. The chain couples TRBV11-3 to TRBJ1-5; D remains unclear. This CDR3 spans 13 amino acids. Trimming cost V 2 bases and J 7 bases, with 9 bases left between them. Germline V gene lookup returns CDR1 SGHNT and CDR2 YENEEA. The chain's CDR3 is CASSLKDGQPQHF. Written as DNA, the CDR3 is TGTGCCAGCAGCTTAAAGGACGGCCAGCCCCAGCATTTT.

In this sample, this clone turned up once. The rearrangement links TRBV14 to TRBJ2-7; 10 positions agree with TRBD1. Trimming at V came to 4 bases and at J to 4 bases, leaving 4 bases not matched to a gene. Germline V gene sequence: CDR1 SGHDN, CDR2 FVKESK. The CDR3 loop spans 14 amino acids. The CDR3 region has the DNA TGTGCCAGCAGCCCGCCGGGACAGGGGTACGAGCAGTACTTC. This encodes CASSPPGQGYEQYF.

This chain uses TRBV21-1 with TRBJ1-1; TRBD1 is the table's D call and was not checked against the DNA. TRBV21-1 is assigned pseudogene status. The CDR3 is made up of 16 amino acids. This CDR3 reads CAEVEVQGSMNTEAFF. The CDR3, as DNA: TGTGCCGAAGTAGAAGTACAGGGCAGCATGAACACTGAAGCTTTCTTT.

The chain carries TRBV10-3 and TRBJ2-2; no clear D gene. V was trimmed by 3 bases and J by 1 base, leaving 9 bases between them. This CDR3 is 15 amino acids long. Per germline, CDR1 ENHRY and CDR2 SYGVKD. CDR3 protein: CAISDVSRNTGELFF. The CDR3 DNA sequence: TGTGCCATCAGTGATGTATCGAGGAACACCGGGGAGCTGTTTTTT.

CDR3 DNA: TGCGCCAGCAGCCTCCTCCCGGGGGGCCAGATGACCGGGGAGCTGTTTTTT. Its translation is CASSLLPGGQMTGELFF. The chain employs TRBV4-3 and TRBJ2-2; tentatively, D is TRBD2 (7 bases). V lost 4 bases to trimming and J lost 5 bases, with 20 bases between them. The CDR3 length is 17 residues. Germline CDR1 and CDR2: LGHNA and YSLEER.

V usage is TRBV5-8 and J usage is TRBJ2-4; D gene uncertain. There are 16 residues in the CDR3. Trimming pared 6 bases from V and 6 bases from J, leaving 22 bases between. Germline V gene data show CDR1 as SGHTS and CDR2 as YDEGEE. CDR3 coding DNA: TGTGCCAGCATCAGCCCTGGCCTCCAAACGAGAAACATTCAGTACTTC. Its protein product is CASISPGLQTRNIQYF.

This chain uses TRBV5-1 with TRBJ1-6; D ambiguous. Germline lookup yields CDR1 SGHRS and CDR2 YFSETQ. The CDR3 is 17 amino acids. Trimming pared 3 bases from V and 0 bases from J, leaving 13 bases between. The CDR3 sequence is CASSSGPRSSYNSPLHF. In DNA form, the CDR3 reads TGCGCCAGCAGCTCGGGTCCCAGGAGCTCCTATAATTCACCCCTCCACTTT.

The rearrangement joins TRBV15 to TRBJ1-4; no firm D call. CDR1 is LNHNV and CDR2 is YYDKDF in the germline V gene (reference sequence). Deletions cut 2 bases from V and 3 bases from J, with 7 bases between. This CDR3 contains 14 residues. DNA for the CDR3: TGTGCCACCAGCAGACAGGCGTCTAATGAAAAACTGTTTTTT. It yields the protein CATSRQASNEKLFF.